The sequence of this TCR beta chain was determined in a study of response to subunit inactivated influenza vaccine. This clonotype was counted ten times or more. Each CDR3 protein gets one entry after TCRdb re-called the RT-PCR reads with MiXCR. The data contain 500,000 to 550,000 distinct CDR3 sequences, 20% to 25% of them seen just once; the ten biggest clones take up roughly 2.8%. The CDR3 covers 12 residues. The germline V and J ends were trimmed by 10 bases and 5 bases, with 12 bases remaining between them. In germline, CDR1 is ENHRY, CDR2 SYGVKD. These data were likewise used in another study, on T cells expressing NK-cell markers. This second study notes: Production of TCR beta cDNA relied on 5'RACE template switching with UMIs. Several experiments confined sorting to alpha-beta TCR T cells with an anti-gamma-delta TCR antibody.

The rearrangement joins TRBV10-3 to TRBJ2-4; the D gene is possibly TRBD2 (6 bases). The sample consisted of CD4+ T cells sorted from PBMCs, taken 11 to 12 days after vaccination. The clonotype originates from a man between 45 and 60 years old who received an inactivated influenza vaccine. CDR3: CASGAWENIQYF. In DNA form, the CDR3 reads TGTGCCAGCGGGGCGTGGGAAAACATTCAGTACTTC.